The clone carrying this T cell receptor beta chain was detected only a few times. Its antigen remains unknown. MiXCR, run by TCRdb on the PCR reads, gives a single entry per CDR3 protein. This table has about 19,000 distinct CDR3 sequences, around two thirds appearing once. This sample is drawn from a study of vaccination and CD4 T cells after COVID-19. In the study overall: Recovered-phase convalescent patients showed SARS-CoV-2 positivity by nasal swab PCR; eight or nine were mild, one severe. Median draw time for post-COVID samples was more than 80 days post-diagnosis (range 35 to 161). Study conclusions and caveats: Spike mono-reactivity was the property of 304 of 307 vaccine-specific clones in convalescent patients.

The CDR3 length is 14 residues. CDR1 is ENHRY and CDR2 is SYGVKD in the germline V gene. V shed 6 bases, J shed 8 bases, and the junction held 7 bases outside the gene matches. March to December 2020 was the span of positive PCR dates, which predated US Alpha, Beta and Delta variants. The chain joins TRBV10-3 to TRBJ1-6, with 7 bases matching TRBD1. This sequence was found in a human donor who had recovered from COVID-19. The sample in question was CD4+ T cells from blood, obtained before SARS-CoV-2 vaccination. This CDR3 reads CAIRMGQSYSPLHF. The CDR3 DNA is TGTGCCATCAGAATGGGACAGTCGTATTCACCCCTCCACTTT.